Presented here are 3 T cell receptor beta chains from one specimen sequenced in a study of breast tumors, draining lymph nodes, adjacent tissues. Each CDR3 protein is one row after TCRdb ran MiXCR on the multiplex PCR reads. The data show under 300,000 distinct CDR3 sequences, around 34% seen once. The lymph nodes were axillary draining lymph nodes from breast cancer patients. Sequences were obtained from axillary lymph node tissue. The receptor source for this set is a female donor with breast cancer. Some clones in this sample may be carry-over from other donors' samples.

This clonotype was counted ten times or more. This chain joins TRBV10-3 and TRBJ2-1; 12 bases fit TRBD2. The CDR3 consists of 15 residues. V was clipped by 3 bases and J by 5 bases; unmatched bases: 2. Germline CDR1 is ENHRY and CDR2 is SYGVKD. The CDR3 DNA is TGTGCCATCAGTGAACCTAGCGGGAGGGACAATGAGCAGTTCTTC. Protein: CAISEPSGRDNEQFF.

This clonotype was detected a few times. The chain joins TRBV6-6 to TRBJ2-3; 7 bases map to TRBD2. CDR1 is MNHNY, CDR2 SVGAGI, per germline (reference sequence). V dropped 5 bases and J dropped 4; count of bases not matched to a gene: 9. The CDR3 spans 15 residues. The CDR3 sequence is CASSPGRDRADTQYF. DNA of the CDR3: TGTGCCAGCAGTCCGGGGAGGGATAGAGCAGATACGCAGTATTTT.

Many counts were recorded for this clonotype. The chain is built from TRBV2 and TRBJ2-1, with 10 bases lining up with TRBD2. V was pared by 6 bases and J by 4 bases, with 9 bases of the junction left unmatched. The CDR3 totals 16 residues. From germline, CDR1 is SNHLY and CDR2 FYNNEI. The CDR3 protein is CASSGRLAGQYNEQFF. CDR3 nucleotides: TGTGCCAGCAGCGGACGACTAGCGGGTCAATACAATGAGCAGTTCTTC.